This T cell receptor (beta chain) stems from a study of blood T cell repertoires in COVID-19. This CDR3 spans 13 amino acids. CDR1 and CDR2 (germline): MNHEY, SVGAGI. Deletions cut 10 bases from V and 0 bases from J, with 11 bases between. Clones were read by immunoSEQ multiplex PCR, and TCRdb kept only the in-frame ones, dropping some. The repertoire holds fewer than 300,000 clones, with around 89% as singletons. The receptor's source is a man aged 25-45 years with acute or convalescent COVID-19. Sequencing was performed on peripheral blood. This rearrangement joins TRBV6-5 to TRBJ2-3; D remains unclear. In DNA, the CDR3 is TGTGCCACCTCAGTGCCTAGCACAGATACGCAGTATTTT. Translating it yields CATSVPSTDTQYF.